This T cell receptor beta chain was obtained from a study of T cells after yellow fever vaccination. Overall study context: Fractions of limited cellularity were prepared by means of SMART-Seq v4 Ultra Low Input. Study-wide findings and caveats: Although most clonotypes did not, a small share appeared in both CD4 and CD8 compartments. Sorted repertoires could include abundant contaminating clonotypes from bulk cells.

This clonotype was found a few times. As yet, its antigen is unknown. This CDR3 is 15 amino acids long. The V end was cut by 3 bases, the J end by 4 bases, with 13 bases between. From germline, CDR1 is KGHSH and CDR2 LQKENI. UMIs were added to TCR cDNA along with a universal primer site when it was made by 5'RACE template switching. TCRdb passed the 5' RACE reads through MiXCR, listing each CDR3 protein once. In the table there are some 290,000 distinct CDR3 sequences, over 8.5% of which are singletons. Sequences were derived from CD4+ T cells sorted from PBMCs, sampled 45 days after the yellow fever booster vaccination. The chain couples TRBV18 to TRBJ1-3; weak D call: TRBD1 (5 bases). The receptor was derived from a man aged 18 to 30 who received the YFV17D yellow fever vaccine. The CDR3 reads CASSPDRQMGNTIYF. For the CDR3, the DNA is TGTGCCAGCTCACCTGATAGACAGATGGGAAACACCATATATTTT.